The 23 T cell receptor beta chains presented below share a single source sample, sequenced in a study of cytomegalovirus exposure and HLA in healthy donors. PCR was performed using 60 Vbeta and 13 Jbeta primers. Sequencing was performed with immunoSEQ multiplex PCR; in TCRdb, only in-frame clones are kept and a portion is missing. Of over 150,000 clones in the sample, roughly 80% are singletons; the top ten hold about 4%. The source material was PBMCs. The receptors shown here come from a man aged 30 to 39 in good health and CMV-seropositive.

The genes are TRBV4-3 and TRBJ2-1; 11 positions agree with TRBD2. CDR3 length: 17 residues. The V gene end was trimmed by 4 bases and the J gene end by 0 bases; junction bases not matched to a gene: 5. Germline V gene lookup returns CDR1 LGHNA and CDR2 YSLEER. The CDR3 bases are TGCGCCAGCAGCCGGACTAGCGGGTCGAGCTCCTACAATGAGCAGTTCTTC. It specifies CASSRTSGSSSYNEQFF.

This clone was detected only a few times. The chain links TRBV7-9 to TRBJ2-1; D unclear. Trimming removed 2 bases from V and 8 bases from J, with 7 bases in between. This CDR3 comprises 12 residues. From germline, CDR1 is SEHNR and CDR2 FQNEAQ (reference sequence). CDR3 region: CASSLIAYEQFF. As DNA, the CDR3 is TGTGCCAGCAGCTTAATAGCCTATGAGCAGTTCTTC.

Comments on this clone: The same CDR3 is also encoded by other DNA sequences in this sample. This chain connects TRBV18 to TRBJ1-1, with a possible D match to TRBD1 (6 bases). Trimming left V 6 bases short and J 1 base short, with 9 bases between. CDR1 and CDR2 (germline): KGHSH, LQKENI. The CDR3 has 13 residues. The CDR3 here is CASSPTGNTEAFF. CDR3 DNA sequence: TGTGCCAGCTCCCCGACAGGGAACACTGAAGCTTTCTTT.

The chain is built from TRBV2 and TRBJ2-7; perhaps TRBD1 as D (5 bases). V was clipped by 5 bases and J by 3 bases, with 14 bases between them. The CDR3 consists of 14 residues. Per germline, CDR1 SNHLY and CDR2 FYNNEI. The CDR3 coding sequence is TGTGCCAGCAGTAAGGGGAAATATTTCTACGAGCAGTACTTC. This translates into CASSKGKYFYEQYF.

This clone was seen only a few times. The genes are TRBV2 and TRBJ2-6; 7 nucleotides line up with TRBD2. There are 16 residues in the CDR3. V shed 6 bases, J shed 2 bases, and the junction held 7 bases outside the gene matches. Germline CDR1 is SNHLY and CDR2 is FYNNEI. CDR3 coding DNA: TGTGCCAGCAGCCGGACTAGAGGGACTGGGGCCAACGTCCTGACTTTC. Translation gives CASSRTRGTGANVLTF.

V is TRBV4-1 and J is TRBJ2-7, with D perhaps TRBD1 (6 bases). Germline-derived CDR1 and CDR2 are MGHRA and YSYEKL. The V and J ends lost 4 bases and 5 bases respectively, with 12 bases between them. The CDR3 loop spans 13 amino acids. CDR3 DNA: TGCGCCAGCAGCCGAACAGGGCGGCACGAGCAGTACTTC. Its translation is CASSRTGRHEQYF.

This clone came up a few times. This chain connects TRBV29-1 to TRBJ2-5; possible D gene TRBD2, 6 bases. The V gene lost 4 bases and the J gene lost 4 bases, with 16 bases spanning the gap. CDR1 is SQVTM and CDR2 is ANQGSEA in the germline V gene. The CDR3 has 14 amino acids. As DNA, the CDR3 is TGCAGCGTTGCACGAGGGTGGGGAGGAGAGACCCAGTACTTC. Residues: CSVARGWGGETQYF.

The rearrangement uses TRBV7-9 and TRBJ2-5; D is unclear. Looked up from germline, CDR1 is SEHNR and CDR2 is FQNEAQ (reference sequence). Trimming took off 4 bases at V and 0 bases at J, with 6 bases between the two ends. The CDR3 extends over 13 amino acids. CDR3 loop: CASSSFNQETQYF. The CDR3 nucleotides read TGTGCCAGCAGCTCCTTTAACCAAGAGACCCAGTACTTC.

This clone was observed a single time. The chain combines TRBV7-8 with TRBJ1-5; the D is unclear. This CDR3 is 14 amino acids long. The V end lost 4 bases, the J end lost 1 base, and 8 bases lay between the germline ends. The germline V gene has CDR1 SGHVS and CDR2 FQNEAQ. As DNA, the CDR3 is TGTGCCAGCAGCTCCTCGGGAAGCAATCAGCCCCAGCATTTT. Translation gives CASSSSGSNQPQHF. Full variable domain (outside the CDR3, taken from reference TRBV7-8 and TRBJ1-5): GAGVSQSPRYKVAKRGQDVALRCDPISGHVSLFWYQQALGQGPEFLTYFQNEAQLDKSGLPSDRFFAERPEGSVSTLKIQRTQQEDSAVYLCASSSSGSNQPQHFGDGTRLSIL.

The J gene is TRBJ2-7, the V gene TRBV7-9; the D is unclear. V lost 5 bases and J 9 bases, leaving 11 bases between the germline ends. Germline V gene sequence: CDR1 SEHNR, CDR2 FQNEAQ (reference sequence). This CDR3 is 11 amino acids long. CDR3 protein: CASSESIRQYF. In DNA, the CDR3 is TGTGCCAGCAGCGAGTCGATAAGGCAGTACTTC. Looking up the rest from reference TRBV7-9 and TRBJ2-7 gives the full variable domain: DTGVSQNPRHKITKRGQNVTFRCDPISEHNRLYWYRQTLGQGPEFLTYFQNEAQLEKSRLLSDRFSAERPKGSFSTLEIQRTEQGDSAMYLCASSESIRQYFGPGTRLTVT.

This clone turned up a few times. This chain connects TRBV28 to TRBJ1-6; 8 bases are shared with TRBD1. Germline lookup yields CDR1 MDHEN and CDR2 SYDVKM. CDR3 length equals 14 residues. The trim removed 7 bases at V and 11 bases at J, leaving 10 bases unmatched. The CDR3 is CASTPGTGVTPLHF. The CDR3 bases are TGTGCCAGCACCCCCGGGACAGGTGTTACACCCCTCCACTTT.

The gene calls are TRBV5-4 and TRBJ2-3; weak D call: TRBD1 (6 bases). V dropped 0 bases and J dropped 0 bases, with 11 bases sitting between them. Germline V gives CDR1 SGHNT, CDR2 YYREEE (reference sequence). The CDR3 spans 16 residues. In DNA form, the CDR3 reads TGTGCCAGCAGCTTGGTAGCAGGGGCGAGCACAGATACGCAGTATTTT. The encoded protein is CASSLVAGASTDTQYF.

This clone was seen a handful of times. The chain combines TRBV5-6 with TRBJ2-3; D possibly corresponds to TRBD2 (6 bases). The germline gives CDR1 SGHDT, CDR2 YYEEEE. V shed 4 bases and J shed 1 base, with 19 bases lying between them. The CDR3 consists of 17 residues. CDR3 residues: CASSPRWRVDGTDTQYF. CDR3 in DNA: TGTGCCAGCAGCCCGAGGTGGAGGGTTGATGGCACAGATACGCAGTATTTT.

This chain uses TRBV7-9 with TRBJ2-5, with D possibly TRBD1 on 6 matching bases. The CDR3 covers 14 residues. Germline assignment: CDR1 SEHNR and CDR2 FQNEAQ (reference sequence). The V gene lost 5 bases and the J gene lost 2 bases, with 12 bases spanning the gap. CDR3 in amino acids: CASSRPDRQETQYF. The CDR3 nucleotides are TGTGCCAGCAGCCGCCCCGACAGGCAAGAGACCCAGTACTTC.

The genes are TRBV28 and TRBJ2-7; D possibly corresponds to TRBD1 (6 bases). Trimming shortened V by 4 bases and J by 2 bases, and 12 bases separated the two germline ends. CDR1 MDHEN and CDR2 SYDVKM come from the germline V gene. The CDR3 length is 14 residues. The CDR3: CASSYQQGPYEQYF. The CDR3 DNA follows: TGTGCCAGCAGTTACCAACAGGGACCCTACGAGCAGTACTTC. The complete variable domain, with remaining parts taken from reference TRBV28 and TRBJ2-7, reads DVKVTQSSRYLVKRTGEKVFLECVQDMDHENMFWYRQDPGLGLRLIYFSYDVKMKEKGDIPEGYSVSREKKERFSLILESASTNQTSMYLCASSYQQGPYEQYFGPGTRLTVT.

The chain uses TRBV19 and TRBJ2-5; TRBD1 agrees at 8 bases. The trim removed 6 bases at V and 4 bases at J, leaving 7 bases unmatched. The CDR3 consists of 14 residues. The germline gives CDR1 LNHDA, CDR2 SQIVND (reference sequence). CDR3 region: CASRDRDGLETQYF. In DNA, the CDR3 is TGTGCCAGTAGGGACAGGGATGGGTTAGAGACCCAGTACTTC.

This clone was found a few times. The chain links TRBV2 to TRBJ2-2; TRBD1 matches 7 bases. V gave up 5 bases and J gave up 6 bases; unmatched junction bases: 6. Looked up from germline, CDR1 is SNHLY and CDR2 is FYNNEI. CDR3 length: 14 residues. CDR3 region: CASSTRQGAGELFF. The CDR3 DNA sequence: TGTGCCAGCAGTACCCGACAGGGAGCCGGGGAGCTGTTTTTT. Looking up the rest from reference TRBV2 and TRBJ2-2 gives the full variable domain: EPEVTQTPSHQVTQMGQEVILRCVPISNHLYFYWYRQILGQKVEFLVSFYNNEISEKSEIFDDQFSVERPDGSNFTLKIRSTKLEDSAMYFCASSTRQGAGELFFGEGSRLTVL.

The CDR3 loop reads CASYAGQGSFSSGANVLTF. The CDR3 nucleotides are TGTGCCTCGTACGCAGGACAGGGATCATTTAGCTCTGGGGCCAACGTCCTGACTTTC. V usage is TRBV10-3 and J usage is TRBJ2-6; 8 bases are a match to TRBD1. CDR1 and CDR2 (germline): ENHRY, SYGVKD. J was trimmed by 0 bases and V by 11 bases; bases with no gene match: 18. The CDR3 extends over 19 amino acids.

This clone was counted once. The chain employs TRBV6-5 and TRBJ1-1, with a possible D match to TRBD1 (6 bases). The CDR3 has 14 residues. Germline CDR1 reads MNHEY; CDR2 reads SVGAGI. Deletions cut 0 bases from V and 5 bases from J, with 10 bases between. CDR3 protein: CASSYSPRGTEAFF. CDR3 bases: TGTGCCAGCAGTTACTCGCCCAGGGGTACTGAAGCTTTCTTT.

The chain has TRBV4-1 and TRBJ2-7; weak D call: TRBD1 (5 bases). Germline CDR1 MGHRA, CDR2 YSYEKL. The CDR3 loop spans 15 amino acids. Between the trimmed V and J ends, which lost 0 bases and 4 bases, there was a span of 13 bases. The CDR3 sequence: CASSQDLRGLYEQYF. The CDR3 nucleotides read TGCGCCAGCAGCCAAGATTTAAGGGGTCTATACGAGCAGTACTTC.

The rearrangement uses TRBV9 and TRBJ1-2; 9 bases line up with TRBD1. CDR1 and CDR2 (germline): SGDLS, YYNGEE. The CDR3 consists of 14 residues. J lost 6 bases, V lost 4 bases, and 7 bases had no gene match. The CDR3 DNA sequence: TGTGCCAGCAGCTTTTCCGGGACAGGGAATGGCTACACCTTC. It codes for CASSFSGTGNGYTF.

This chain joins TRBV11-1 and TRBJ2-3; 7 nucleotides align to TRBD2. In germline, CDR1 is SGHAT, CDR2 FQDESV (reference sequence). Trimming removed 3 bases from V and 0 bases from J; junction bases left unmatched: 6. The CDR3 totals 16 residues. CDR3 sequence: CASSFQGGWSTDTQYF. In DNA form, the CDR3 reads TGTGCCAGCAGCTTCCAGGGAGGGTGGAGCACAGATACGCAGTATTTT.

This clone came up once. V is TRBV19 and J is TRBJ2-3; TRBD2 might be the D (6 bases). V lost 5 bases to trimming and J lost 7 bases, with 10 bases between them. CDR1 LNHDA and CDR2 SQIVND come from the germline V gene (reference sequence). This CDR3 is built from 12 residues. The CDR3 spells CASSRDFHTQYF. As DNA, the CDR3 is TGTGCCAGTAGTCGGGACTTTCATACGCAGTATTTT.